This is a list of T cell receptor beta chains from one sample in a study of T cell responses to AZD1222 COVID-19 vaccine. Sequencing used immunoSEQ multiplex PCR; TCRdb keeps in-frame clones, though not all of them. This sample yields over 100,000 clones, of which just over 90% are seen a single time; roughly 0.98% belongs to the top ten. Source: peripheral blood, taken 28 days after the second AZD1222 dose. Receptor source: an adult who received the AZD1222 COVID-19 vaccine. CDR3s include the opening cysteine and the closing phenylalanine or tryptophan. D genes are given only for firm matches. The size field is filled for only some rows; it gives once, few, many or a size class.

NA TRBJ2-7 TRBD1 TRBV6-6 TGTGCCAGCAGTCCGCGACAGGGGGCGGCCTACGAGCAGTACTTC CASSPRQGAAYEQYF
NA TRBJ1-2 TRBD1 TRBV7-3 TGTGCCAGCAGCTTAATATCGGGACAGGGCAACGGCTATGGCTACACCTTC CASSLISGQGNGYGYTF
NA TRBJ1-1 TRBD1 TRBV19 TGTGCCAGTAGTCACCGGGACAGGGAGACCACTGAAGCTTTCTTT CASSHRDRETTEAFF
few TRBJ1-1 NA TRBV3-1/TRBV3-2 TGTGCCAGCCGGATGGGGGACACTGAAGCTTTCTTT CASRMGDTEAFF
once TRBJ2-7 TRBD2 TRBV7-8 TGTGCCAGCAGCCCTTGGGGGGGTGCCAGCTCCTACGAGCAGTACTTC CASSPWGGASSYEQYF
NA TRBJ2-3 TRBD2 TRBV3-1/TRBV3-2 TGTGCCAGCAGCCCTGCCGGGACTAGCGGGAGGGCCAGGAGCACAGATACGCAGTATTTT CASSPAGTSGRARSTDTQYF
NA TRBJ2-7 NA TRBV11-2 TGTGCCAGCAGCTTCTACGAGCAGTACTTC CASSFYEQYF
NA TRBJ1-2 TRBD1 TRBV5-1 TGCGCCAGCAGCTTCGGACAGGGGACCTATGGCTACACCTTC CASSFGQGTYGYTF
NA TRBJ1-1 NA TRBV28 TGTGCCAGCAAATCGGCAGGGGTAACGAACACTGAAGCTTTCTTT CASKSAGVTNTEAFF
NA TRBJ2-5 TRBD2 TRBV9 TGTGCCAGCAGCGTAGGGGCTAGCGGGAGTGTTAGTGGAGAGACCCAGTACTTC CASSVGASGSVSGETQYF
NA TRBJ1-1 NA TRBV9 TGTGCCAGCAGCGCCTTATTACAGAACACTGAAGCTTTCTTT CASSALLQNTEAFF
NA TRBJ1-1 NA TRBV19 TGTGCCAGTAGTATCATGGGGGGCAGAAGATTCACTGAAGCTTTCTTT CASSIMGGRRFTEAFF
NA TRBJ2-3 TRBD2 TRBV9 TGTGCCAGCAGCGCCTCCTCTAGCGGGAGGGTGGCAGATACGCAGTATTTT CASSASSSGRVADTQYF
once TRBJ2-7 TRBD2 TRBV9 TGTGCCAGCAGCGCTAGAGCGGGAACTTTATACGAGCAGTACTTC CASSARAGTLYEQYF
NA TRBJ2-1 TRBD2 TRBV7-3 TGTGCCAGCAGTAGGGGACTAGCGGGAGTGCATGAGCAGTTCTTC CASSRGLAGVHEQFF
NA TRBJ1-2 TRBD1 TRBV6-5 TGTGCCAGCAGCCACAGGGGGCCCTATGGCTACACCTTC CASSHRGPYGYTF
NA TRBJ1-5 NA TRBV15 TGTGCCACCAGTGGGGTACGGTTTGGGAATCAGCCCCAGCATTTT CATSGVRFGNQPQHF
NA TRBJ2-3 NA TRBV11-2 TGTGCCAGCAGCTTCCCCGGCGGGGGCGGCACAGATACGCAGTATTTT CASSFPGGGGTDTQYF
few TRBJ2-5 NA TRBV19 TGTGCCAGTAGTATATTGTCCCTCCCAGGGACCCAGTACTTC CASSILSLPGTQYF
once TRBJ2-1 NA TRBV5-1 TGCGCCAGCAGCTTTACTGGAGAGGGGCAGTTCTTC CASSFTGEGQFF
once TRBJ2-7 NA TRBV7-8 TGTGCCAGCAGCTTATTCCCTTACCTCGTCGAGCAGTACTTC CASSLFPYLVEQYF
NA TRBJ1-5 TRBD1 TRBV19 TGTGCCAGTCGGGGACAGGTCAATCAGCCCCAGCATTTT CASRGQVNQPQHF
NA TRBJ2-1 TRBD2 TRBV5-6 TGTGCCAGCAGCCTTACAGAAAGGACTAGCGAGGTGTACAATGAGCAGTTCTTC CASSLTERTSEVYNEQFF
NA TRBJ1-1 NA TRBV1 TGCACCAGCAGCCACGGACTAATGACGGGACAGCTGAACACTGAAGCTTTCTTT CTSSHGLMTGQLNTEAFF
few TRBJ2-1 NA TRBV19 TGTGCCAGTAGTCTTAGCCCCGGATACAATGAGCAGTTCTTC CASSLSPGYNEQFF
NA TRBJ2-5 NA TRBV21-1 TGTGCCAGCAACCGGCAGGGACAAGGGGAGACCCAGTACTTC CASNRQGQGETQYF
NA TRBJ2-3 NA TRBV3-1/TRBV3-2 TGTGCCAGCAGCCAAGGGGAAGCGGGAGATACGCAGTATTTT CASSQGEAGDTQYF
NA TRBJ1-3 NA TRBV30 TGTGCCTGGAGTACGGGACATGTTAGAAACACCATATATTTT CAWSTGHVRNTIYF
NA TRBJ1-5 NA TRBV29-1 TGCAGCGTGGCCACAGGGTCCCATCAGCCCCAGCATTTT CSVATGSHQPQHF
once TRBJ2-1 NA TRBV5-1 TGCGCCAGCAGCTTGTTCCCCGGGACCCTAGGTTACAATGAGCAGTTCTTC CASSLFPGTLGYNEQFF
few TRBJ2-1 NA TRBV27 TGTGCCAGCAGTTTAGCGGCCTACAATGAGCAGTTCTTC CASSLAAYNEQFF
NA TRBJ1-2 NA TRBV6-6 TGTGCCAGCAGTTACTTGGGGGTTAGGGACTATGGCTACACCTTC CASSYLGVRDYGYTF
NA TRBJ2-7 NA TRBV7-9 TGTGCCAGCAGCAATCATCGCACCCGGGACTCAAGTCGGGAGCAGTACTTC CASSNHRTRDSSREQYF
NA TRBJ2-3 NA TRBV18 TGTGCCAGCTCACCCAGCGGAACTCTATTGGATACGCAGTATTTT CASSPSGTLLDTQYF
once TRBJ1-6 NA TRBV6-1 TGTGCCAGCAGTGAAGCTGGACATTCACCCCTCCACTTT CASSEAGHSPLHF
once TRBJ1-2 TRBD1 TRBV5-1 TGCGCCAGCAGCGCATCCGGGACAGGGTATGGCTACACCTTC CASSASGTGYGYTF
NA TRBJ2-3 TRBD2 TRBV18 TGTGCCAGCTCACCGACTAGCGGGTACACAGATACGCAGTATTTT CASSPTSGYTDTQYF
once TRBJ1-2 NA TRBV19 TGTGCCAGTCAAGAGACACAGGGTAGCTATGGCTACACCTTC CASQETQGSYGYTF
NA TRBJ2-6 TRBD1 TRBV5-4 TGTGCCAGCAGCAAAGACAGGGCTGGGGCCAACGTCCTGACTTTC CASSKDRAGANVLTF
once TRBJ2-7 NA TRBV30 TGTGCCCAAGGCAAGGGCCTCTACGAGCAGTACTTC CAQGKGLYEQYF
NA TRBJ2-3 NA TRBV12-3/TRBV12-4 TGTGCCAGCAGCCCCAGCACAGATACGCAGTATTTT CASSPSTDTQYF
NA TRBJ1-6 NA TRBV12-3/TRBV12-4 TGTGCCAGCAGTCAAGGATCCGGGGCACCCCTCCACTTT CASSQGSGAPLHF
NA TRBJ2-3 TRBD1 TRBV27 TGTGCCAGCAGTAAACAGGGGGCAGTTAACACAGATACGCAGTATTTT CASSKQGAVNTDTQYF
NA TRBJ1-1 NA TRBV3-1/TRBV3-2 TGTGCCAGCAGTCGAGGCGTAATGAACACTGAAGCTTTCTTT CASSRGVMNTEAFF
NA TRBJ2-1 NA TRBV18 TGTGCCAGCTCACCACTTCGACAGAGTAACGATGAGCAGTTCTTC CASSPLRQSNDEQFF
NA TRBJ1-3 TRBD1 TRBV18 TGTGCCAGCTCACCCGGGACAGGGGTTGGAAACACCATATATTTT CASSPGTGVGNTIYF